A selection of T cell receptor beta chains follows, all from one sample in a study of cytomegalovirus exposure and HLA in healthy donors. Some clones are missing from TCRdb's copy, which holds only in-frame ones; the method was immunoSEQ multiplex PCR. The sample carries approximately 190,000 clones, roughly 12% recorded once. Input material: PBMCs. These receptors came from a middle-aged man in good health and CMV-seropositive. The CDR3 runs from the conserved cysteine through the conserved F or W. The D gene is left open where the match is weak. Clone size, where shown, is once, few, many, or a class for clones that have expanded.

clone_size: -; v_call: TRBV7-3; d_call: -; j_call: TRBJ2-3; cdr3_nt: TGTGCCAGCAGCTTAATAGCGGCTAGCACAGATACGCAGTATTTT; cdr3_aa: CASSLIAASTDTQYF
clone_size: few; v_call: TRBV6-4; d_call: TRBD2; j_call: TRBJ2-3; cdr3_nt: TGTGCCAGCAGTTTAACTAGCGGGGGTACAGATACGCAGTATTTT; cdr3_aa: CASSLTSGGTDTQYF
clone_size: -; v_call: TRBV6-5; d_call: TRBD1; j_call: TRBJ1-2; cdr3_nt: TGTGCCAGCAGGCATTCCGGGACAGGGGGCTATGGCTACACCTTC; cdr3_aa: CASRHSGTGGYGYTF
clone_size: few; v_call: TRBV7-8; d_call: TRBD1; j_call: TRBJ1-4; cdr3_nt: TGTGCCAGCAGCTTACGGGACAGGATTAGTGAAAAACTGTTTTTT; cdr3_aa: CASSLRDRISEKLFF
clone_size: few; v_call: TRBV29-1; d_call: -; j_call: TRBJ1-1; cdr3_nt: TGCAGCGTTGATTCACAGAACACTGAAGCTTTCTTT; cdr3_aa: CSVDSQNTEAFF
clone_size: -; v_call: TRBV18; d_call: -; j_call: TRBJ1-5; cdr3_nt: TGTGCCAGCTCACCTGAAAGCGGCCAGCCCCAGCATTTT; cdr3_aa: CASSPESGQPQHF
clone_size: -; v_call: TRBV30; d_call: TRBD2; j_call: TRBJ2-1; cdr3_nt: TGTGCCTGGAGTGCCCGGACTAGCGGGGGTTTTCGGGAGCAGTTCTTC; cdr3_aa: CAWSARTSGGFREQFF
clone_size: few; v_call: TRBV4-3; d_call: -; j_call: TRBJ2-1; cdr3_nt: TGCGCCAGCAGCCAAGGTGGAGGTAGATACAATGAGCAGTTCTTC; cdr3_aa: CASSQGGGRYNEQFF
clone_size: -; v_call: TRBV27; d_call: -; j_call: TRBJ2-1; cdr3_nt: TGTGCCAGCAGCCTCGACCCCAGGCATGAGCAGTTCTTC; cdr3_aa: CASSLDPRHEQFF
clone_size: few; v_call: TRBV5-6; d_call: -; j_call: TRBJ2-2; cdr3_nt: TGTGCCAGCCGATTGGTGGGGGGGCCGAACACCGGGGAGCTGTTTTTT; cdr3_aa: CASRLVGGPNTGELFF
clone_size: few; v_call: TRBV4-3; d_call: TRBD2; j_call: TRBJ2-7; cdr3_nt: TGCGCCAGCAGCCAAGATAGGACTAGCGGGGGAAAGTACATTGAGCAGTACTTC; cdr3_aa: CASSQDRTSGGKYIEQYF
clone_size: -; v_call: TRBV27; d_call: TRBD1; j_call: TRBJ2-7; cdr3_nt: TGTGCCAGCAGCCGTGGGACAGGCCCAGAGATAGTCCACGAGCAGTACTTC; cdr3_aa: CASSRGTGPEIVHEQYF
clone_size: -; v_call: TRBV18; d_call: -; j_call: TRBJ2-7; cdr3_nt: TGTGCCAGCTCACCGCGCCAGGGCAACTCCTACGAGCAGTACTTC; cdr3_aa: CASSPRQGNSYEQYF
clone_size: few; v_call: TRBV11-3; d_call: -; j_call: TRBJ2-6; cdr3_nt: TGTGCCAGCAGCCGAAGACAGGTCTCTGGGGCCAACGTCCTGACTTTC; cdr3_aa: CASSRRQVSGANVLTF
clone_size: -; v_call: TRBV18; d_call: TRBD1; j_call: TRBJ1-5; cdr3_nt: TGTGCCAGCTCAGACTTCGGGACAGTATCCAATCAGCCCCAGCATTTT; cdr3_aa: CASSDFGTVSNQPQHF
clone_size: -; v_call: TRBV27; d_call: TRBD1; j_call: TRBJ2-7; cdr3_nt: TGTGCCAGCAGTTTGGGGGGGACAGGGGGCTTCACCGAGCAGTACTTC; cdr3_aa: CASSLGGTGGFTEQYF
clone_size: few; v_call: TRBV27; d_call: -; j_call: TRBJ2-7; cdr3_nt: TGTGCCAGCAGTTTGGGCCCGAGATACGAGCAGTACTTC; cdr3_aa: CASSLGPRYEQYF
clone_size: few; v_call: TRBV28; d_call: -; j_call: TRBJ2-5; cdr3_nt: TGTGCCAGTCGCGTCCCCATGCGGGAGACCCAGTACTTC; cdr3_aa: CASRVPMRETQYF
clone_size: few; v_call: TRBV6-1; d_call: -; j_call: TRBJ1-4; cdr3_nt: TGTGCCAGCAGTGCCCTCACGGGGGCAACTAATGAAAAACTGTTTTTT; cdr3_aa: CASSALTGATNEKLFF
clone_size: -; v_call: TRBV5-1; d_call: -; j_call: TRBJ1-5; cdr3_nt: TGCGCCAGCAGCCCGGGGGGGCAGGCCGATCAGCCCCAGCATTTT; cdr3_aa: CASSPGGQADQPQHF
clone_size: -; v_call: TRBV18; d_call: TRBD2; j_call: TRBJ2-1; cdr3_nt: TGTGCCAGCTCACCCTGGACTAGCGGGGCCTCTTTCTCCTACAATGAGCAGTTCTTC; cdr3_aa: CASSPWTSGASFSYNEQFF
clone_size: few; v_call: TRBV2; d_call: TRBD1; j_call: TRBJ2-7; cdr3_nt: TGTGCCAGCAGGGACAGGGCCTCCTACGAGCAGTACTTC; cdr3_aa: CASRDRASYEQYF
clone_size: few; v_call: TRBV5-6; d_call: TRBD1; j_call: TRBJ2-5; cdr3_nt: TGTGCCAGCAGCGGGGACAGACAGACCCAGTACTTC; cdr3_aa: CASSGDRQTQYF
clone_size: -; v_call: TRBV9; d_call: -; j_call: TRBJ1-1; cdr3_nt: TGTGCCAGCAGCGTAGTTCTGTTCCCAGCGGCCACTGAAGCTTTCTTT; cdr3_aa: CASSVVLFPAATEAFF
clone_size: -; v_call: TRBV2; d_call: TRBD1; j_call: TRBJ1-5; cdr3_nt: TGTGCCAGCAGTGGACAGGGGGCATTTCAGCCCCAGCATTTT; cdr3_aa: CASSGQGAFQPQHF
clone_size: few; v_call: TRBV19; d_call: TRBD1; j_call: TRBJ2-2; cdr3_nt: TGTGCCACCCGGGACAGGGGAGCCGGGGAGCTGTTTTTT; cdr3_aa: CATRDRGAGELFF
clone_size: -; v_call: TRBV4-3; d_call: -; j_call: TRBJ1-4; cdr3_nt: TGCGCCAGCAGCCAAGTGGGCAGGCTAAATGAAAAACTGTTTTTT; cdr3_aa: CASSQVGRLNEKLFF
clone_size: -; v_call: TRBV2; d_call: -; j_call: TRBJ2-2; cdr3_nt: TGTGCCAGCAGTGAGGAAAGGGGGTTAACCGGGGAGCTGTTTTTT; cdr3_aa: CASSEERGLTGELFF
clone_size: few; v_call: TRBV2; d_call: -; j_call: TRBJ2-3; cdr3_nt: TGTGCCAGCTTCCATGGAGGGGTTGAAAACACAGATACGCAGTATTTT; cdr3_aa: CASFHGGVENTDTQYF
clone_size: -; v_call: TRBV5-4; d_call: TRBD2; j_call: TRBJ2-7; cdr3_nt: TGTGCCAGCAGCTTTAGCGGGGGTAGCGAGCAGTACTTC; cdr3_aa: CASSFSGGSEQYF
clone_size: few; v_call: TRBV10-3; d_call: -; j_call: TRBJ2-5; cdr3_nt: TGTGCCATCAGTGAGTCGCGGGAGACCCAGTACTTC; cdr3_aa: CAISESRETQYF
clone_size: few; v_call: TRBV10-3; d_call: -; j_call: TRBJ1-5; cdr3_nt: TGTGCCATCAGTGTCGACATTAGCAATCAGCCCCAGCATTTT; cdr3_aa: CAISVDISNQPQHF
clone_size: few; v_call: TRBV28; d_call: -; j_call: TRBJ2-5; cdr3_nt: TGTGCCAGCGGCGCCCTGGAGGGGGCCGGGAAGACCCAGTACTTC; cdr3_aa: CASGALEGAGKTQYF
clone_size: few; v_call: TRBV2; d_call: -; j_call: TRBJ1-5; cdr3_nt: TGTGCCAGCAAGGAGGGGAGCGGGTTTTGGGATAATCAGCCCCAGCATTTT; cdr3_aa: CASKEGSGFWDNQPQHF
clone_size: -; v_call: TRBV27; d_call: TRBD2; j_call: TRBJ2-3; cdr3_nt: TGTGCCAGCACCCTAGCGGGGAACAGAGGAGATACGCAGTATTTT; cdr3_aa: CASTLAGNRGDTQYF
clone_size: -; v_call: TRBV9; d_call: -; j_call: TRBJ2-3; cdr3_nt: TGTGCCAGCAGCGAGCGGGATACGCAGTATTTT; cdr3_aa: CASSERDTQYF
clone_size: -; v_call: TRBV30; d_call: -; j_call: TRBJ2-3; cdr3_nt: TGTGCCTACGGGGGTAGCACAGATACGCAGTATTTT; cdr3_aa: CAYGGSTDTQYF
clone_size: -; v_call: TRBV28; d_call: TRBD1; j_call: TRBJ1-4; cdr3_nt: TGTGCCAGCAGCACGGACAGGGATGGTGGTAGTGAAAAACTGTTTTTT; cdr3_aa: CASSTDRDGGSEKLFF
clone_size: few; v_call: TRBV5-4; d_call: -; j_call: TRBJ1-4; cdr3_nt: TGTGCCAGCAGCTCGAAACAGGGATTTGAGGAAAAACTGTTTTTT; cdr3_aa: CASSSKQGFEEKLFF
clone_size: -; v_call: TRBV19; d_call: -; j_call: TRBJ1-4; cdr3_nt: TGTGCCAGTAGTGCAGGGAGGGGACGAGTTAATGAAAAACTGTTTTTT; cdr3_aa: CASSAGRGRVNEKLFF
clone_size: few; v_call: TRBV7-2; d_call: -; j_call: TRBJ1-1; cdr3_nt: TGTGCCAGCAGCTTCGGGAGAGCGAACACTGAAGCTTTCTTT; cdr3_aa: CASSFGRANTEAFF
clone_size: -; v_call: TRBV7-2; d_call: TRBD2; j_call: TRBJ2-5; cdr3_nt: TGTGCCAGCAGCTCCCACGTACGATGGACTAGCGGGATGGCGGCCCAGTACTTC; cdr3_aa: CASSSHVRWTSGMAAQYF
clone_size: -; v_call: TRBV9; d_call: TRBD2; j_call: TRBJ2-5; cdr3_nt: TGTGCCAGCACCGGGACTAATCAAGAGACCCAGTACTTC; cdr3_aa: CASTGTNQETQYF
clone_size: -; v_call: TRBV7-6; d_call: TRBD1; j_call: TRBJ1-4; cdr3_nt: TGTGCCAGCAGCTTAAGCGCAGGGGGCGGCGAAAAACTGTTTTTT; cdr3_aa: CASSLSAGGGEKLFF
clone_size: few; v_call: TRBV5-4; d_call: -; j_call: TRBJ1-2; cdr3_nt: TGTGCCAGCAGCCCGAGAGGGGGTAACTATGGCTACACCTTC; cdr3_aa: CASSPRGGNYGYTF
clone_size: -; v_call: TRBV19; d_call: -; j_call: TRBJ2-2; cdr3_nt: TGTGCCACCTCCGGGAGCGACGCCGGGGAGCTGTTTTTT; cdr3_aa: CATSGSDAGELFF